Here is one T cell receptor beta chain with its context. This sample stems from a study of blood T cell repertoires in COVID-19. Whole-study context: Acute and convalescent COVID-19 specimens originated in the United States, Italy and Spain. T cells, B-cell-depleted T cells, or PBMCs supplied cDNA or gDNA.

The CDR3 spans 12 residues. Germline V gene data show CDR1 as SGHDT and CDR2 as YYEEEE. V gave up 4 bases and J gave up 5 bases, with 9 bases separating them. Authors' methods: Estimates of nucleated cell counts were drawn from the amplification of reference gene primers. Assay used: immunoSEQ multiplex PCR; TCRdb lists only in-frame clones, some missing. V and J calls and clone size are given by that table; D and trimming were obtained from the DNA. The sample contains fewer than 200,000 clones, approximately 85% of which appear only once. This rearrangement joins TRBV5-6 to TRBJ1-2; tentative D call: TRBD1 (5 bases). The sample consisted of peripheral blood. The sequence came from a middle-aged man who had recovered from COVID-19. DNA of the CDR3: TGTGCCAGCAGCATAGACAGTTATGGCTACACCTTC. It is translated as CASSIDSYGYTF. The entire variable domain, with the rest obtained from reference TRBV5-6 and TRBJ1-2, is as follows: DAGVTQSPTHLIKTRGQQVTLRCSPKSGHDTVSWYQQALGQGPQFIFQYYEEEERQRGNFPDRFSGHQFPNYSSELNVNALLLGDSALYLCASSIDSYGYTFGSGTRLTVV.